This is a list of T cell receptor beta chains from one sample in a study of T cells in Graves' hyperthyroidism and ophthalmopathy. Via MiXCR, TCRdb re-called the multiplex PCR reads, giving one row per CDR3 protein. The sample yields 530,000 or so distinct CDR3 sequences, under 60% seen once. Sample: peripheral blood or thyroid tissue (not recorded which). All receptors come from a woman aged 18 to 35 with Graves' hyperthyroidism. CDR3s leave out the opening cysteine and the closing phenylalanine or tryptophan.

ASSLPGRRETQY | TRBJ2-5 | TRBV7-9
ASSLGALMNTEAF | TRBJ1-1 | TRBV7-2
SAGGRVGQGAKQETQY | TRBJ2-5 | TRBV20-1
ACSSWTGGPETQY | TRBJ2-5 | TRBV12-3/TRBV12-4
ATGGQVYEQY | TRBJ2-7 | TRBV24-1
ASSATGYTEAF | TRBJ1-1 | TRBV14
ASSPLGDRGELGRQYT | TRBJ1-2 | TRBV13
ASSGGGEGQPQH | TRBJ1-5 | TRBV2
ASSLDSVRGGYT | TRBJ1-2 | TRBV14
ASSQTGTAF | TRBJ1-1 | TRBV11-2
SVNTGGSGELF | TRBJ2-2 | TRBV29-1
ASTIARGDIQY | TRBJ2-4 | TRBV7-9
ATSLGGVETQY | TRBJ2-5 | TRBV24-1
ASSPQGRLYEQY | TRBJ2-7 | TRBV18
AWSGQVYLGNTIY | TRBJ1-3 | TRBV30
ASRTTVHAF | TRBJ1-1 | TRBV6-1
ASSEYGGGSEQY | TRBJ2-7 | TRBV10-2
SVDMGGRVNYGCT | TRBJ1-2 | TRBV29-1
SATDGSPSPHEQY | TRBJ2-7 | TRBV20-1
SARANPGTGGYT | TRBJ1-2 | TRBV20-1
ASSIGLAGGPFLETQY | TRBJ2-5 | TRBV5-1
ASSVAGGYNEQF | . | TRBV7-2
ASRTGGQAF | TRBJ1-1 | TRBV19
ASSDPPTLLGSPLH | TRBJ1-6 | TRBV9
SVEGGNGETQY | TRBJ2-5 | TRBV29-1
ASSLVPGQETQY | TRBJ2-5 | TRBV7-2
AISESGGYGYT | TRBJ1-2 | TRBV10-3
SVTGGDYGYT | TRBJ1-2 | TRBV29-1
ASSQAGGVNQAF | TRBJ1-1 | TRBV7-9
SASIWPTGYT | TRBJ1-2 | TRBV20-1
ASSRGRPEEQY | TRBJ2-7 | TRBV7-6
SAFLGEVGYT | TRBJ1-2 | TRBV20-1
ASSSQGGWDEAF | TRBJ1-1 | TRBV19
ASRGYT | TRBJ1-2 | TRBV2
ASGQVYLRNTEAF | TRBJ1-1 | TRBV4-1
SVGDSPYEQY | TRBJ2-7 | TRBV29-1
ATSDGLAEGVDTQY | TRBJ2-3 | TRBV24-1
AISDHPQH | TRBJ1-5 | TRBV10-3
ASSLTGYGANVLT | TRBJ2-6 | TRBV7-3
SSPRPNTEAF | TRBJ1-1 | TRBV29-1
ASSVPWQANSGYT | TRBJ1-2 | TRBV25-1
ASSNTDRENGYT | TRBJ1-2 | TRBV9
ASSMFDLLGGEKLF | TRBJ1-4 | TRBV19
ASSSAPPPGQGNHTDTQY | TRBJ2-3 | TRBV7-7
AISESGAGAEKLF | TRBJ1-4 | TRBV10-3
ASSFWGDPNTGELF | TRBJ2-2 | TRBV5-6
ASSQDWNAEGGGQPQH | TRBJ1-5 | TRBV4-3
SVEDQGANEKLF | TRBJ1-4 | TRBV29-1
ASSETSGRPNEQY | TRBJ2-7 | TRBV14
ASSVGSPGELF | TRBJ2-2 | TRBV9
SARLADQETQY | . | TRBV20-1
ASSLWDGLKTQY | TRBJ2-5 | TRBV3-1
ASSSAPGTEAF | TRBJ1-1 | TRBV6-5
ATSSRTGSRLSLH | TRBJ1-6 | TRBV15
ASSFSAGLGGEKLF | TRBJ1-4 | TRBV12-3/TRBV12-4
SARDHT | TRBJ1-2 | TRBV20-1
ASSFAGTVNYGYT | TRBJ1-2 | TRBV7-2
ATSDHRDYNEAF | TRBJ1-1 | TRBV24-1
ASSSAGAPQGVSGKLF | TRBJ1-4 | TRBV7-2